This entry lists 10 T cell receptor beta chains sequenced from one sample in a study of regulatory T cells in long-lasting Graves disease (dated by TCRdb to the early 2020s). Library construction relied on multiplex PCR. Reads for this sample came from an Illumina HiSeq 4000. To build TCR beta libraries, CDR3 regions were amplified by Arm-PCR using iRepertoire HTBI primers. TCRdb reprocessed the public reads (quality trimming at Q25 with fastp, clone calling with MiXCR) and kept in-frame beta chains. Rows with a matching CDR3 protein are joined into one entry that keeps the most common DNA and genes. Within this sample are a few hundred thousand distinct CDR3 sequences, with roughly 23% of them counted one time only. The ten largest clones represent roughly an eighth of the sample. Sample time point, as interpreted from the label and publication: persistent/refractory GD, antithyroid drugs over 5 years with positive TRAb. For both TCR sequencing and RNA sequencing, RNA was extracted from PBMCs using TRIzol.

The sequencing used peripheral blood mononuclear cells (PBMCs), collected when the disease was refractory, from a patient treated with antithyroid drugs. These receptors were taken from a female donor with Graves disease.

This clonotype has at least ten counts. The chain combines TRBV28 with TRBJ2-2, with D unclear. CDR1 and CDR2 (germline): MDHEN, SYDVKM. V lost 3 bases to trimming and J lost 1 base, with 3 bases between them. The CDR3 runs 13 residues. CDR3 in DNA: TGTGCCAGCAGTTTCCAGAACACCGGGGAGCTGTTTTTT. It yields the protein CASSFQNTGELFF.

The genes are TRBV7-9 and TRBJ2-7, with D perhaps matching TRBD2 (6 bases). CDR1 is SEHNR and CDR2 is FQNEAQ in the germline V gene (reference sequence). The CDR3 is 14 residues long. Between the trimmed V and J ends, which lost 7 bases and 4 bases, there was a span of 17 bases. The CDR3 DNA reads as TGTGCCAGCATGCGGGACGATATTTGGTACGAGCAGTACTTC. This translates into CASMRDDIWYEQYF.

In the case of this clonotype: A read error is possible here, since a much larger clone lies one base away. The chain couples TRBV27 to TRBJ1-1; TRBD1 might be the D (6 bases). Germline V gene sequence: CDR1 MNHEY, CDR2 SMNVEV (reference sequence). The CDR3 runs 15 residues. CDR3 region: CASSNLGQMNTEASF. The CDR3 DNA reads TGTGCCAGCAGTAACCTTGGACAGATGAACACTGAAGCTTCCTTT.

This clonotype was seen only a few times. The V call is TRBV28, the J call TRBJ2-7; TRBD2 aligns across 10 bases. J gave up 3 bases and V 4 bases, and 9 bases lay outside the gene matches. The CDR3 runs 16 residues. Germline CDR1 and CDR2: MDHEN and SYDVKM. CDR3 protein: CASSSRELAGYYEQYF. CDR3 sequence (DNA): TGTGCCAGCAGTTCCCGCGAACTAGCGGGATACTACGAGCAGTACTTC. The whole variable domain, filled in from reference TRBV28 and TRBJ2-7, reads DVKVTQSSRYLVKRTGEKVFLECVQDMDHENMFWYRQDPGLGLRLIYFSYDVKMKEKGDIPEGYSVSREKKERFSLILESASTNQTSMYLCASSSRELAGYYEQYFGPGTRLTVT.

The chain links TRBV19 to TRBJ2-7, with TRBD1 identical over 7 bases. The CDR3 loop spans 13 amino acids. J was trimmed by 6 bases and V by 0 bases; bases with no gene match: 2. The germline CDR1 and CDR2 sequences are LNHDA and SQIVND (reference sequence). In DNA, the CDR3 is TGTGCCAGTAGTATAGACGCAGGGGGCGAGCAGTACTTC. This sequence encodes CASSIDAGGEQYF.

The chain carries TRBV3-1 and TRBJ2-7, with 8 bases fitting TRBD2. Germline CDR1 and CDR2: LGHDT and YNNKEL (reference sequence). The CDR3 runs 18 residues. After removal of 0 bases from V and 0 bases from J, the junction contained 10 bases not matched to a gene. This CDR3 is CASSQDLGGVSSSYEQYF. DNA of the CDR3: TGTGCCAGCAGCCAAGATCTCGGGGGGGTTTCGAGCTCCTACGAGCAGTACTTC.

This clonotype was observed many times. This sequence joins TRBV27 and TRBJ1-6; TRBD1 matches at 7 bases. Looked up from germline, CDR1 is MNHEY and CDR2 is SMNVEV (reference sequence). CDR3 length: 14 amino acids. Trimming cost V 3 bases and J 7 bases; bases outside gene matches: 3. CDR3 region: CASSLGTVNSPLHF. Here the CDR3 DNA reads TGTGCCAGCAGTTTGGGGACAGTCAATTCACCCCTCCACTTT.

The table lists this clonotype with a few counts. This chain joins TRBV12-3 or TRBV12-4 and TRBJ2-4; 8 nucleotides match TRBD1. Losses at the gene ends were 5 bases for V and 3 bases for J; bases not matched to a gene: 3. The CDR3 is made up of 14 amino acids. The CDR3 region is CASSRQGIKNIQYF. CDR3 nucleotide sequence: TGTGCCAGCAGTCGACAGGGGATCAAAAACATTCAGTACTTC.

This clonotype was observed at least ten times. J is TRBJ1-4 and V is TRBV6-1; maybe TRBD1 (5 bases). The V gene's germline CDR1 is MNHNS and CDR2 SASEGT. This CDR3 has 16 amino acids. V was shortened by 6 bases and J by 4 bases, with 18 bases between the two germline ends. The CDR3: CASRTSGTGNNEKLFF. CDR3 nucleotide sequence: TGTGCCAGCAGGACCTCTGGGACGGGAAATAATGAAAAACTGTTTTTT.

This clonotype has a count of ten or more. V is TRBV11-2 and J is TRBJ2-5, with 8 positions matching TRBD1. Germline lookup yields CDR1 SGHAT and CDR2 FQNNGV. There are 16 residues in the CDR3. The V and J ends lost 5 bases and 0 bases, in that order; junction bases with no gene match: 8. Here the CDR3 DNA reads TGTGCCAGCAGCAGCCGACAGGGGCTGTACCAAGAGACCCAGTACTTC. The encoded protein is CASSSRQGLYQETQYF.